The clone carrying this T cell receptor beta chain came up once. Its antigen is as yet unknown. Generated by immunoSEQ multiplex PCR, the TCRdb table keeps only in-frame clones and is missing some. Of about 1.1 million clones listed, roughly 74% are singletons. The data belong to a study of shared clonotypes between healthy human individuals. The study, taken as a whole, reports: In general, naive subsets displayed greater estimated richness than memory subsets did.

The CDR3 is 16 residues long. With 3 bases removed from V and 2 bases from J, the gap between germline ends came to 14 bases. Looked up from germline, CDR1 is KGHSH and CDR2 is LQKENI. The chain combines TRBV18 with TRBJ2-4; D possibly corresponds to TRBD2 (5 bases). Sequenced material: memory CD4+ T cells from PBMCs. Subset denoted: CD45RA-negative fraction. The TCR comes from a man aged 18 to 35 in good health. Some clones in this sample may be carry-over from other donors' samples. CDR3 coding DNA: TGTGCCAGCTCACCCGGTTTACTAGAGACCAAAAACATTCAGTACTTC. It translates to CASSPGLLETKNIQYF.